This T cell receptor (beta chain) stems from a study of T-cell reconstitution after alpha-beta-depleted transplantation in children (TCRdb year 2016). Looking at the study overall: Using TCR repertoire profiling, the study followed T-cell immune reconstitution in a quantitative way in children after TCRalphabeta/CD19-depleted allogeneic hematopoietic cell transplantation.

Of note for this clonotype: Its antigen is currently not known. It has no much larger one-base neighbor in the sample; base qualities were not kept.

The protocol used for the library was PCR. Data came from an Illumina HiSeq 2500. To normalize quantification of the TCRbeta repertoire, the TCR libraries were built with molecular barcoding that relied on unique molecular identifiers. TCRdb reprocessed the public reads (quality trimming at Q25 with fastp, clone calling with MiXCR) and kept in-frame beta chains. All rows with the same CDR3 protein become a single entry with the most common DNA and genes. For this sample the table gives about 540,000 distinct CDR3 sequences, of which about 17% were detected only once. Together, the top ten hold 2.5% to 3.5% of the sample. The CDR3 holds 16 amino acids from the cysteine to the phenylalanine. Only the CDR3 DNA stays, 48 bases, in frame from base 1. Per the germline V gene, SGHTA is the CDR1 and FQGNSA is the CDR2. Trimming costs V 5 bases and J 4 bases, and their ends lie 21 bases apart.

The receptor was isolated from a human donor who donated a stem cell graft to a child with acute lymphoblastic leukemia. Sequencing was performed on PBMCs from the stem cell graft donor, taken from the stem cell graft. The chain employs TRBV7-2 and TRBJ2-7; the D gene is perhaps TRBD2, on 5 matching bases. The sequence in DNA is TGTGCCAGCAGCCGGCAGCGGACGAAGTTCCCATACGAGCAGTACTTC. This gives the protein CASSRQRTKFPYEQYF. Where the CDR3 stops, the reference TRBV7-2 and TRBJ2-7 genes take over; the full variable domain is GAGVSQSPSNKVTEKGKDVELRCDPISGHTALYWYRQSLGQGLEFLIYFQGNSAPDKSGLPSDRFSAERTGGSVSTLTIQRTQQEDSAVYLCASSRQRTKFPYEQYFGPGTRLTVT.